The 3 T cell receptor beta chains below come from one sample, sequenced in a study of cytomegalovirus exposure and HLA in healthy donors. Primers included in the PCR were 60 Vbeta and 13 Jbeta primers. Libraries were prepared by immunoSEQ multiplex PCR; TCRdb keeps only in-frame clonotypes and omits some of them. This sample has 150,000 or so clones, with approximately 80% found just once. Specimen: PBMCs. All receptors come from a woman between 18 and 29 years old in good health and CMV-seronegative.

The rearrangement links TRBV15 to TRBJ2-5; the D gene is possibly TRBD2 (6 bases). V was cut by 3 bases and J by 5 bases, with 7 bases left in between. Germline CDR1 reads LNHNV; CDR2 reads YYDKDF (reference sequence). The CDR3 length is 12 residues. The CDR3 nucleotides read TGTGCCACCAGCAGGGGGAGGGAGACCCAGTACTTC. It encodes CATSRGRETQYF.

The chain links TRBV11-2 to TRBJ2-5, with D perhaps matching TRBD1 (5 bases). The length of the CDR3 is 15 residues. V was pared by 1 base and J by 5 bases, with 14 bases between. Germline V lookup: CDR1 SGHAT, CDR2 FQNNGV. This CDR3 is CASSLVWGRAETQYF. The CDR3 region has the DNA TGTGCCAGCAGCTTAGTTTGGGGCAGGGCTGAGACCCAGTACTTC.

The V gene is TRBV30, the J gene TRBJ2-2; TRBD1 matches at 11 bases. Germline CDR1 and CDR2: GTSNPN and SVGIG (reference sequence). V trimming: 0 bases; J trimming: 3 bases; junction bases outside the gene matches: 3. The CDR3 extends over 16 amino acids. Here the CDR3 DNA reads TGTGCCTGGAGTGTTCCGGGACAGGGGGACACCGGGGAGCTGTTTTTT. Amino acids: CAWSVPGQGDTGELFF.